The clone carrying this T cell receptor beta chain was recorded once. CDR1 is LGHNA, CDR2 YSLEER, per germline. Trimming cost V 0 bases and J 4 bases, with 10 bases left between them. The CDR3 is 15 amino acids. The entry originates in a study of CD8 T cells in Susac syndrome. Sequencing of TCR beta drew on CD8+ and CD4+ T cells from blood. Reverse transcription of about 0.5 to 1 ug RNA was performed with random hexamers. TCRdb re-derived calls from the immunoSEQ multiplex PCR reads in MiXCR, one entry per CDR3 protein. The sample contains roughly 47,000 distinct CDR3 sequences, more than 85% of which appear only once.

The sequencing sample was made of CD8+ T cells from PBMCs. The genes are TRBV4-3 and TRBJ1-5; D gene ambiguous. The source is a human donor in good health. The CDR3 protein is CASSQDISRNQPQHF. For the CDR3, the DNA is TGCGCCAGCAGCCAAGATATTAGCAGAAATCAGCCCCAGCATTTT.